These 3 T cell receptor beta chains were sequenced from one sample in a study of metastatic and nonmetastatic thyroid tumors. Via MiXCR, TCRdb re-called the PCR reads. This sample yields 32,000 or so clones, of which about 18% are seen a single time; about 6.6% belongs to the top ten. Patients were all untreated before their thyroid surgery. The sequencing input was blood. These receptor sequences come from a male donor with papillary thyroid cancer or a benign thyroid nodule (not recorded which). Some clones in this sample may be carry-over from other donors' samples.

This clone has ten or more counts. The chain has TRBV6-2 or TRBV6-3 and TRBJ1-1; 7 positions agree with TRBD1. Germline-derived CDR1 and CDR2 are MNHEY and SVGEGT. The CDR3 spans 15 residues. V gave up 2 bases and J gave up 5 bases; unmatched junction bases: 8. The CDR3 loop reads CASSYRAGGKTEAFF. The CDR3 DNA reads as TGTGCCAGCAGTTACCGTGCAGGGGGGAAAACTGAAGCTTTCTTT.

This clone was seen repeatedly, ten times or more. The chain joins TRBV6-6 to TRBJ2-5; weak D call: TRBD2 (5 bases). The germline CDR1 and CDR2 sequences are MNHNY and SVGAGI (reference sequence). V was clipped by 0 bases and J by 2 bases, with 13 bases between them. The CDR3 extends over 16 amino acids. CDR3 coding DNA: TGTGCCAGCAGTTACTCGGACTTGGCTTTACAAGAGACCCAGTACTTC. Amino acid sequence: CASSYSDLALQETQYF.

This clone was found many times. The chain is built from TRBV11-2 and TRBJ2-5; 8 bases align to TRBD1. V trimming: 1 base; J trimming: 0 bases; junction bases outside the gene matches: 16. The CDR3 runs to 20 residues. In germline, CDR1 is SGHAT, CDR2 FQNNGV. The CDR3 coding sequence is TGTGCCAGCAGCTTAGTAGGGGGGTCTACAGGGACAGGCTACCAAGAGACCCAGTACTTC. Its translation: CASSLVGGSTGTGYQETQYF.